This T cell receptor beta chain was recovered during a study of blood T cell dynamics during melanoma immunotherapy. The V and J ends lost 5 bases and 11 bases respectively, with 21 bases between them. Germline V CDR1 and CDR2: MDHEN, SYDVKM. The CDR3 has 15 amino acids. Time point denoted: pre-treatment baseline. Response was assessed by RECIST 1.1 at 12 weeks, except a couple of rapid progressors. Here immunoSEQ multiplex PCR was the method, and the copy in TCRdb shows in-frame clones only, minus some. Seen here are 10,000 or so clones, 70% to 90% observed once, and the top ten hold about 9.4%. The sample in question was blood, obtained from a patient treated with checkpoint blockade. This sequence originates from a human donor with melanoma. The rearrangement joins TRBV28 to TRBJ1-4, with D possibly matching TRBD1 (6 bases). As DNA, the CDR3 is TGTGCCAGCAGTAACTCCGGCCTTCAGGGGACCAAACTGTTTTTT. Protein sequence: CASSNSGLQGTKLFF.